A single sample is the source of the 16 T cell receptor beta chains below, sequenced in a study of Ad26.COV2.S vaccination and SARS-CoV-2 variants. Documented treatment: about 20 received Ad26.COV2.S at low or high dose, single or two shots; a few received placebo; per-sample allocation not given. The samples date from day 63 after the first vaccine or placebo injection. Libraries were prepared by immunoSEQ multiplex PCR; TCRdb keeps only in-frame clonotypes and omits some of them. This sample has roughly 700,000 clones, with roughly 90% found just once. The material was peripheral blood, obtained in a trial of Ad26.COV2.S vaccine versus placebo. The receptors derive from a person aged 18-60 years who received the Ad26.COV2.S COVID-19 vaccine or a placebo.

The chain couples TRBV20-1 to TRBJ1-3, with D unclear. This CDR3 is built from 11 residues. The germline V and J ends were trimmed by 2 bases and 4 bases, with 3 bases remaining between them. CDR1 is DFQATT, CDR2 SNEGSKA, per germline (reference sequence). As DNA, the CDR3 is TGCAGTGCTAGAATAGGAAACACCATATATTTT. It is translated as CSARIGNTIYF.

This chain joins TRBV19 and TRBJ1-1; perhaps TRBD1 as D (6 bases). CDR1 and CDR2 (germline): LNHDA, SQIVND (reference sequence). V was cut by 2 bases and J by 2 bases, with 12 bases left in between. The CDR3 contains 15 residues. The CDR3 sequence: CASSIISGANTEAFF. The CDR3 bases are TGTGCCAGTAGTATAATTTCAGGGGCCAACACTGAAGCTTTCTTT.

The rearrangement links TRBV2 to TRBJ1-6, with D unclear. Per germline, CDR1 SNHLY and CDR2 FYNNEI. The CDR3 has 13 amino acids. The germline V and J ends were trimmed by 3 bases and 9 bases, with 9 bases remaining between them. CDR3 sequence: CASSDAGISPLHF. The CDR3 region has the DNA TGTGCCAGCAGTGATGCTGGGATTTCACCCCTCCACTTT.

This clone was recorded only once. The chain carries TRBV11-3 and TRBJ2-3; no firm D call. The length of the CDR3 is 14 residues. V was clipped by 1 base and J by 2 bases, with 7 bases between them. The V gene's germline CDR1 is SGHNT and CDR2 YENEEA. The CDR3 here is CASSLGGDTDTQYF. The CDR3 bases are TGTGCCAGCAGCTTAGGCGGTGACACAGATACGCAGTATTTT.

This chain uses TRBV6-5 with TRBJ2-1, with D maybe TRBD2 (6 bases). The V gene lost 11 bases and the J gene lost 0 bases, with 11 bases spanning the gap. This CDR3 is 13 amino acids long. Germline-derived CDR1 and CDR2 are MNHEY and SVGAGI. The CDR3 spells CASATSSYNEQFF. As DNA, the CDR3 is TGTGCCTCTGCGACTAGCTCCTACAATGAGCAGTTCTTC.

The chain links TRBV6-2 or TRBV6-3 to TRBJ2-7, with D unresolved. The CDR3 spans 11 residues. CDR1 is MNHEY, CDR2 SVGEGT, per germline. V shed 1 base and J shed 3 bases, with 1 base lying between them. The CDR3 bases are TGTGCCAGCAGTTACTTCTACGAGCAGTACTTC. Translated: CASSYFYEQYF.

The chain employs TRBV2 and TRBJ1-4, with D unresolved. This CDR3 is 14 amino acids long. From germline, CDR1 is SNHLY and CDR2 FYNNEI. The V and J ends lost 6 bases and 7 bases respectively, with 15 bases between them. The CDR3 loop reads CASSPTRVVEKLFF. CDR3 nucleotides: TGTGCCAGCAGCCCGACGAGGGTGGTTGAAAAACTGTTTTTT.

This sequence joins TRBV24-1 and TRBJ2-1; maybe TRBD2 (5 bases). The V gene lost 10 bases and the J gene lost 4 bases, with 16 bases spanning the gap. The CDR3 has 14 amino acids. Germline loops: CDR1 KGHDR, CDR2 SFDVKD. Here the CDR3 DNA reads TGTGCCACGTCGGACGGGGTCGGGTACAATGAGCAGTTCTTC. This encodes CATSDGVGYNEQFF.

The J gene is TRBJ1-1, the V gene TRBV24-1; tentative D call: TRBD1 (6 bases). Germline loops: CDR1 KGHDR, CDR2 SFDVKD. Trimming cost V 4 bases and J 6 bases, with 23 bases left between them. The CDR3 contains 17 residues. The CDR3 loop is CATSDPNTGMGKAEAFF. The CDR3 DNA sequence: TGTGCCACCAGTGACCCTAATACAGGGATGGGAAAGGCTGAAGCTTTCTTT.

The V call is TRBV3-1 (or the pseudogene TRBV3-2), the J call TRBJ1-3, with D hard to call. Trimming took 5 bases from V and 0 from J, leaving 8 bases between them. CDR3 length: 14 amino acids. Germline lookup yields CDR1 LGHDT and CDR2 YNNKEL (reference sequence). The CDR3: CASSDSFSGNTIYF. In DNA, the CDR3 is TGTGCCAGCAGCGACTCATTCTCTGGAAACACCATATATTTT.

This clone occurred once. The chain has TRBV4-2 and TRBJ1-2; 7 bases fit TRBD1. This CDR3 is 15 amino acids long. V lost 2 bases to trimming and J lost 4 bases; unmatched junction nucleotides: 7. Per germline, CDR1 LGHNA and CDR2 YNFKEQ. CDR3 DNA sequence: TGTGCCAGCAGCCAAACTCCTTCAGGGGGCTATGGCTACACCTTC. This translates into CASSQTPSGGYGYTF.

The V call is TRBV5-1, the J call TRBJ2-3, with a weak D call TRBD1 (5 bases). Germline-derived CDR1 and CDR2 are SGHRS and YFSETQ. The CDR3 has 15 residues. The V gene lost 0 bases and the J gene lost 0 bases, with 8 bases spanning the gap. CDR3 coding DNA: TGCGCCAGCAGCTTGGGACAGTTGAGCACAGATACGCAGTATTTT. This codes for CASSLGQLSTDTQYF.

V usage is TRBV6-5 and J usage is TRBJ1-1, with 8 bases fitting TRBD1. Germline V gene lookup returns CDR1 MNHEY and CDR2 SVGAGI. The CDR3 has 15 amino acids. J lost 4 bases, V lost 6 bases, and 10 bases had no gene match. CDR3 DNA: TGTGCCAGCAGATCCTCAGGGGGCGTGGGCACTGAAGCTTTCTTT. This sequence encodes CASRSSGGVGTEAFF.

The chain has TRBV2 and TRBJ2-6; 8 bases match TRBD2. Trimming took 7 bases from V and 1 from J; bases not matched to a gene: 9. The CDR3 totals 17 residues. CDR1 and CDR2 (germline): SNHLY, FYNNEI. In DNA form, the CDR3 reads TGTGCCAGCACCCGACTAGCGCGGGGTTCTGGGGCCAACGTCCTGACTTTC. Amino acid sequence: CASTRLARGSGANVLTF.

This sequence joins TRBV24-1 and TRBJ2-5; TRBD2 matches at 14 bases. Losses at the gene ends were 4 bases for V and 0 bases for J; bases not matched to a gene: 6. Germline V gene data show CDR1 as KGHDR and CDR2 as SFDVKD. The CDR3 spans 18 residues. CDR3 in DNA: TGTGCCACCAGTGACCCGAGGACTAGCGGGAGGTACCAAGAGACCCAGTACTTC. It translates to CATSDPRTSGRYQETQYF.

The rearrangement links TRBV3-1 (or the pseudogene TRBV3-2) to TRBJ2-1, with 9 bases lining up with TRBD2. From germline, CDR1 is LGHDT and CDR2 YNNKEL (reference sequence). Germline trimming cut 0 bases from V and 6 bases from J; bases unmatched to any gene: 12. This CDR3 contains 18 residues. CDR3 sequence: CASSQDKRRAGGGNEQFF. The CDR3 bases are TGTGCCAGCAGCCAAGATAAGAGGAGGGCGGGAGGGGGCAATGAGCAGTTCTTC.